The clone carrying this TCR beta chain was counted a single time. Its antigen is not identified. The sample belongs to a study of blood T cells in healthy people across ages. General study findings and limits: The unknown donor CMV status may have confounded expanded clonotype changes.

The use of a sample-barcoded 5' primer and a J-beta primer mix characterized a second PCR of roughly 6 to 11 cycles. Each TCR beta cDNA got a 12-nucleotide random molecular identifier. From the 5' RACE reads, TCRdb called clonotypes with MiXCR, one entry per CDR3 protein. The table shows 600,000 or so distinct CDR3 sequences, with roughly 21% occurring only once. V was shortened by 1 base and J by 1 base, with 10 bases between the two germline ends. CDR1 is LNHNV and CDR2 is YYDKDF in the germline V gene (reference sequence). There are 15 residues in the CDR3. The sequencing input was blood. The TCR was taken from a man between 65 and 85 years old in good health. This rearrangement joins TRBV15 to TRBJ1-1; D gene unclear. Here the CDR3 DNA reads TGTGCCACCAGCAGAGCGGCGATCCCGAACACTGAAGCTTTCTTT. It translates to CATSRAAIPNTEAFF.